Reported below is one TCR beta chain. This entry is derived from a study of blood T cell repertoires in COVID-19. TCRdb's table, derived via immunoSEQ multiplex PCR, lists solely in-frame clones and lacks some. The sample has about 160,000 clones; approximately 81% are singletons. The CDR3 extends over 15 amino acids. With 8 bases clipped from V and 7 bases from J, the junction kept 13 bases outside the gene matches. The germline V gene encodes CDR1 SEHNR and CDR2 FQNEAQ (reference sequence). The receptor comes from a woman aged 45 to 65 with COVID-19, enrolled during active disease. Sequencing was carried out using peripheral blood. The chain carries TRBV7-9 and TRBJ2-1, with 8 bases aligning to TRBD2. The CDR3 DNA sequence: TGTGCCAGCCTACACCGCGGGGGGCGTCGGAATGAGCAGTTCTTC. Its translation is CASLHRGGRRNEQFF.